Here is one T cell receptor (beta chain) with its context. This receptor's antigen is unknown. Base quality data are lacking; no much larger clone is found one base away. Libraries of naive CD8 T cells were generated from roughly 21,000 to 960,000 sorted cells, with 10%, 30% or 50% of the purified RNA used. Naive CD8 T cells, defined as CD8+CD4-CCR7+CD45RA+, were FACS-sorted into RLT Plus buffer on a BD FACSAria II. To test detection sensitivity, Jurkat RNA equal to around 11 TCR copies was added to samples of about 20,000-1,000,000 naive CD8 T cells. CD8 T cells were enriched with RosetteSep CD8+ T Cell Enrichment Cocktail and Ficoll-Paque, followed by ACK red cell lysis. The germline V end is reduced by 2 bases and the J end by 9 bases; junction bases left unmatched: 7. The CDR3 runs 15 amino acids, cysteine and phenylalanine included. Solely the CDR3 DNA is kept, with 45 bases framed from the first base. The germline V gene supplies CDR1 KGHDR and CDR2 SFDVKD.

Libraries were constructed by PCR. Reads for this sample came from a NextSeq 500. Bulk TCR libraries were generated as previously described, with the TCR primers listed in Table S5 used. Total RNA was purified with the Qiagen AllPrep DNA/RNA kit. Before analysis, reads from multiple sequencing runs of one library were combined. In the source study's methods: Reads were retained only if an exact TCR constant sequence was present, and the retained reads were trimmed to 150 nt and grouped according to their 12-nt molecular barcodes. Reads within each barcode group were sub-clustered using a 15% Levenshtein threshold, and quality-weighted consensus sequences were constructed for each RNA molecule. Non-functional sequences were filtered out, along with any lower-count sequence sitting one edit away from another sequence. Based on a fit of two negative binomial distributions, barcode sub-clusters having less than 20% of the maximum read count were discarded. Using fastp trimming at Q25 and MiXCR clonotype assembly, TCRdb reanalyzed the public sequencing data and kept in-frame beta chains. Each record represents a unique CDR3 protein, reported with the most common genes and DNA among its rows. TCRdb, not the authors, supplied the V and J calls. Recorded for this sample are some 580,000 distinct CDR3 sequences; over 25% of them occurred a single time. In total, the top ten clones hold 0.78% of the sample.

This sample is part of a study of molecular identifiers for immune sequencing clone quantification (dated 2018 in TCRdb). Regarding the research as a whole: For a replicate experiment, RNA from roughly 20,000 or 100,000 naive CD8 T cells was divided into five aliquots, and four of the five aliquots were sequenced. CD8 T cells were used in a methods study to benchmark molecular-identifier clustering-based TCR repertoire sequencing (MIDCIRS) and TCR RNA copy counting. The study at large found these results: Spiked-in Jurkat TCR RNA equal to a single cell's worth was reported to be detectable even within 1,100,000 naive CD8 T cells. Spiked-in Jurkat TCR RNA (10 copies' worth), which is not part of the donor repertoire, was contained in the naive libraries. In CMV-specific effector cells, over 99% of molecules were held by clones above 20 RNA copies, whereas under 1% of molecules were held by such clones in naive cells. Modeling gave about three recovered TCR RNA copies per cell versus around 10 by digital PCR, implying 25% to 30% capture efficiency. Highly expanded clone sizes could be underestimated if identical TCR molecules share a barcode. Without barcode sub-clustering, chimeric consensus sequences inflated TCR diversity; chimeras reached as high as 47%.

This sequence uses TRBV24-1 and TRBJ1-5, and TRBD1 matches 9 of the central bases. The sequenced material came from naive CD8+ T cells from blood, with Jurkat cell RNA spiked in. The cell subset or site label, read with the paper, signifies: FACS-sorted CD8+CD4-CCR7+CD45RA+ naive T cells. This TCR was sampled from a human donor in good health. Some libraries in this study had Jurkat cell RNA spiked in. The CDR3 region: CATSDSTGGYLPQHF. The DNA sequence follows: TGTGCCACCAGTGATTCTACAGGGGGCTATCTGCCCCAGCATTTT.